Each of the 22 T cell receptor beta chains below was sequenced from the same sample in a study of T-cell memory formation after mild COVID-19. TCRdb processed the 5' RACE reads anew with MiXCR; each CDR3 protein has one entry. The table includes 250,000 to 350,000 distinct CDR3 sequences, just under 20% detected once. The material sequenced was PBMCs or a T cell subset sorted from them (not recorded which). The receptors originated from a man aged 18 to 35 who had mild COVID-19 (a few samples of this study predate the infection). Cell type and time point are not known.

This clonotype was recorded a few times. V and J are TRBV4-3 and TRBJ1-1, with TRBD1 matching 7 bases. The ends lost 0 bases at V and 4 bases at J; junction bases unmatched: 5. CDR1 and CDR2 (germline): LGHNA, YSLEER. This CDR3 is 15 amino acids long. CDR3 coding DNA: TGCGCCAGCAGCCAAGATGTCACAGGGGCCACTGAAGCTTTCTTT. It yields the protein CASSQDVTGATEAFF.

The chain joins TRBV3-1 to TRBJ1-5, with unresolved D. The CDR3 is 13 amino acids. CDR1 is LGHDT, CDR2 YNNKEL, per germline (reference sequence). V was cut by 5 bases and J by 3 bases, with 8 bases left in between. CDR3: CASSGRANQPQHF. DNA for the CDR3: TGTGCCAGCAGCGGCCGGGCCAATCAGCCCCAGCATTTT. Together with reference TRBV3-1 and TRBJ1-5, the CDR3 gives the full variable domain: DTAVSQTPKYLVTQMGNDKSIKCEQNLGHDTMYWYKQDSKKFLKIMFSYNNKELIINETVPNRFSPKSPDKAHLNLHINSLELGDSAVYFCASSGRANQPQHFGDGTRLSIL.

This clonotype was counted only a few times. This chain uses TRBV5-1 with TRBJ2-7; D is unclear. The germline V gene has CDR1 SGHRS and CDR2 YFSETQ. The CDR3 length is 14 residues. The V end was cut by 5 bases, the J end by 0 bases, with 12 bases between. Here the CDR3 reads CASRNPRSSYEQYF. The CDR3 nucleotides are TGCGCCAGCAGGAATCCCCGGAGCTCCTACGAGCAGTACTTC.

In its sample, this clonotype ranks as medium-sized. The J gene is TRBJ1-2, the V gene TRBV4-2; D not resolved. The CDR3 spans 14 residues. The V gene's germline CDR1 is LGHNA and CDR2 YNFKEQ. V was shortened by 0 bases and J by 8 bases, with 13 bases between the two germline ends. DNA of the CDR3: TGTGCCAGCAGCCAAGAAGTTTGGCGCGGAGGCTACACCTTC. Its protein is CASSQEVWRGGYTF.

This chain links TRBV5-1 with TRBJ2-3; 7 nucleotides agree with TRBD1. V lost 6 bases and J lost 4; bases outside the gene matches: 11. Germline V gene data show CDR1 as SGHRS and CDR2 as YFSETQ. The CDR3 totals 15 residues. CDR3 region: CASTPYRGPPDTQYF. The CDR3 bases are TGCGCCAGCACTCCCTACAGGGGCCCGCCAGATACGCAGTATTTT.

The V gene is TRBV19, the J gene TRBJ1-2, with D possibly matching TRBD1 (5 bases). Germline-derived CDR1 and CDR2 are LNHDA and SQIVND (reference sequence). This CDR3 comprises 14 residues. V lost 3 bases and J 4 bases, leaving 12 bases between the germline ends. The CDR3 is CASSIGQGPYGYTF. The CDR3 DNA is TGTGCCAGTAGTATCGGGCAGGGTCCCTATGGCTACACCTTC.

The rearrangement uses TRBV9 and TRBJ2-7; the D gene could be TRBD1 or TRBD2 (6 bases each). This CDR3 region has 14 residues. V dropped 0 bases and J dropped 7 bases, with 14 bases sitting between them. The germline V gene encodes CDR1 SGDLS and CDR2 YYNGEE. CDR3 coding DNA: TGTGCCAGCAGCGTAGGCCCGGGGGCGAAGGAGCAGTACGTC. Translation gives CASSVGPGAKEQYV.

There are a few counts of this clonotype. The rearrangement uses TRBV20-1 and TRBJ2-5; possible D gene TRBD2, 6 bases. This CDR3 has 14 amino acids. V was clipped by 1 base and J by 4 bases, with 13 bases between them. The germline gives CDR1 DFQATT, CDR2 SNEGSKA (reference sequence). CDR3 in DNA: TGCAGTGCTAGAGCATCCGGGGGTGGAGAGACCCAGTACTTC. Translation: CSARASGGGETQYF.

This clonotype was seen more than once but under ten times. V gene TRBV28 combines with J gene TRBJ2-3; tentative D call: TRBD2 (6 bases). V lost 5 bases, J lost 3 bases, and 12 bases lay in between. The CDR3 consists of 14 residues. Germline CDR1 reads MDHEN; CDR2 reads SYDVKM. CDR3 nucleotides: TGTGCCAGCAGTCCGGGGGTAACTACAGATACGCAGTATTTT. Its translation: CASSPGVTTDTQYF.

CDR3 loop: CAISKTGFSTYEQYF. The CDR3 DNA reads as TGTGCCATCAGCAAGACAGGGTTCTCCACCTACGAGCAGTACTTC. The J gene is TRBJ2-7, the V gene TRBV10-3; 7 bases line up with TRBD1. CDR1 is ENHRY and CDR2 is SYGVKD in the germline V gene. The CDR3 loop spans 15 amino acids. The ends lost 6 bases at V and 2 bases at J; junction bases unmatched: 10.

In its sample, this clonotype was seen a few times. The chain has TRBV9 and TRBJ2-5; D ambiguous. From germline, CDR1 is SGDLS and CDR2 YYNGEE. V lost 5 bases and J lost 1, with 9 bases in between. The CDR3 runs to 13 residues. CDR3 protein: CASSSDPQETQYF. The CDR3 bases are TGTGCCAGCAGTTCCGACCCCCAAGAGACCCAGTACTTC. The variable domain in full, with the rest retrieved from reference TRBV9 and TRBJ2-5, is DSGVTQTPKHLITATGQRVTLRCSPRSGDLSVYWYQQSLDQGLQFLIQYYNGEERAKGNILERFSAQQFPDLHSELNLSSLELGDSALYFCASSSDPQETQYFGPGTRLLVL.

This clonotype was counted a few times. The chain has TRBV27 and TRBJ2-7, with D possibly matching TRBD1 (5 bases). V was trimmed by 8 bases and J by 1 base, leaving 9 bases between them. This CDR3 region has 12 residues. Looked up from germline, CDR1 is MNHEY and CDR2 is SMNVEV (reference sequence). The CDR3 bases are TGTGCCAGCGGGGCCAGATCCTACGAGCAGTACTTC. It specifies CASGARSYEQYF.

This clonotype was seen more than once but under ten times. The chain joins TRBV6-5 to TRBJ2-5; 9 positions agree with TRBD1. The CDR3 is 15 residues long. In germline, CDR1 is MNHEY, CDR2 SVGAGI. V was pared by 2 bases and J by 4 bases, with 5 bases of the junction left unmatched. Here the CDR3 DNA reads TGTGCCAGCAGTTACACCTGGACAGGGGTAGAGACCCAGTACTTC. Amino acids: CASSYTWTGVETQYF.

This clonotype was found many times. The genes are TRBV12-3 or TRBV12-4 and TRBJ2-2; 8 bases match TRBD1. The CDR3 runs 13 residues. The V gene end was trimmed by 10 bases and the J gene end by 7 bases; junction bases not matched to a gene: 8. The CDR3 is CATADRANGELFF. CDR3 DNA sequence: TGTGCCACTGCGGACAGGGCGAACGGGGAGCTGTTTTTT.

This clonotype was observed a handful of times. This chain uses TRBV20-1 with TRBJ2-1, with a weak D call TRBD1 (5 bases). Germline loops: CDR1 DFQATT, CDR2 SNEGSKA (reference sequence). This CDR3 has 13 amino acids. V was trimmed by 3 bases and J by 7 bases, leaving 13 bases between them. CDR3 loop: CSARSWAGNEQFF. CDR3 bases: TGCAGTGCTAGGTCATGGGCAGGGAATGAGCAGTTCTTC.

This clonotype was found a few times. The rearrangement uses TRBV25-1 and TRBJ2-1; D might be TRBD2 (5 bases). The germline gives CDR1 MGHDK, CDR2 SYGVNS. Trimming pared 1 base from V and 4 bases from J, leaving 11 bases between. This CDR3 has 15 amino acids. Here the CDR3 DNA reads TGTGCCAGCAGTGAATTAGGTAGCGATTACAATGAGCAGTTCTTC. This gives the protein CASSELGSDYNEQFF.

This clonotype occurred a few times. The chain carries TRBV6-5 and TRBJ1-1; TRBD1 might be the D (5 bases). In germline, CDR1 is MNHEY, CDR2 SVGAGI. This CDR3 spans 14 amino acids. Trimming took 6 bases from V and 3 from J, leaving 14 bases between them. The CDR3 region is CASRALGEYTEAFF. CDR3 sequence (DNA): TGTGCCAGCAGAGCTCTGGGGGAGTACACTGAAGCTTTCTTT.

The V call is TRBV12-3 or TRBV12-4, the J call TRBJ2-3; 7 nucleotides match TRBD2. This CDR3 spans 14 amino acids. The V segment lost 5 bases and the J segment 0 bases; nucleotides outside the gene matches: 2. The CDR3 sequence: CASSTAGSTDTQYF. In DNA, the CDR3 is TGTGCCAGCAGTACAGCGGGAAGCACAGATACGCAGTATTTT.

The rearrangement links TRBV4-1 to TRBJ2-2; 7 bases match TRBD2. The CDR3 spans 14 residues. Per the germline V gene, CDR1 is MGHRA and CDR2 is YSYEKL. The V segment lost 7 bases and the J segment 1 base; nucleotides outside the gene matches: 3. CDR3 DNA: TGCGCCAGCACCCGGGAGGTGAACACCGGGGAGCTGTTTTTT. Its protein is CASTREVNTGELFF.

The V and J genes are TRBV29-1 and TRBJ2-1; D remains ambiguous. Per germline, CDR1 SQVTM and CDR2 ANQGSEA. The CDR3 extends over 15 amino acids. The germline V and J ends were trimmed by 4 bases and 2 bases, with 15 bases remaining between them. The CDR3 loop reads CSVGSERRPYNEQFF. CDR3 nucleotides: TGCAGCGTTGGTTCGGAGCGAAGGCCCTACAATGAGCAGTTCTTC.

This clonotype was detected a few times. This sequence joins TRBV9 and TRBJ2-1; a possible D gene is TRBD1 (6 bases). Germline V lookup: CDR1 SGDLS, CDR2 YYNGEE. The V and J ends lost 3 bases and 2 bases respectively, with 12 bases between them. This CDR3 spans 15 amino acids. CDR3 region: CASSAQGNPYNEQFF. The CDR3 DNA follows: TGTGCCAGCAGCGCCCAGGGGAACCCCTACAATGAGCAGTTCTTC.

V and J are TRBV5-6 and TRBJ2-1; D gene uncertain. The CDR3 is 13 residues long. Germline V gene lookup returns CDR1 SGHDT and CDR2 YYEEEE. Between the trimmed V and J ends, which lost 1 base and 6 bases, there was a span of 8 bases. DNA of the CDR3: TGTGCCAGCAGCTTGAGCCGATTCAATGAGCAGTTCTTC. Protein product: CASSLSRFNEQFF.